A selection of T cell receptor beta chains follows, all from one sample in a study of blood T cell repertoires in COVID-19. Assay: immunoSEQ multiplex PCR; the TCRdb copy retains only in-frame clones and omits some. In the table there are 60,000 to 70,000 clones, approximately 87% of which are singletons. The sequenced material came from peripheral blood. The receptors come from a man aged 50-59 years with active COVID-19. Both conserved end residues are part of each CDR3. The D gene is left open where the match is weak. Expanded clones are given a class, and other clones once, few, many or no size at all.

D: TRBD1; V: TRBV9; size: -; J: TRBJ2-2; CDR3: CASSVNRDRGYTGELFF; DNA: TGTGCCAGCAGCGTAAACCGGGACAGGGGTTACACCGGGGAGCTGTTTTTT
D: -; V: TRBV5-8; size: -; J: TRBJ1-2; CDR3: CASSLDRIGGYTF; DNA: TGTGCCAGCAGCCTAGACAGAATCGGGGGCTACACCTTC
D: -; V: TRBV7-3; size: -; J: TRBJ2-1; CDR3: CASSRRMYNEQFF; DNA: TGTGCCAGCAGCCGGAGGATGTACAATGAGCAGTTCTTC
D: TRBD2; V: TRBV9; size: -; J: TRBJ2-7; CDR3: CASSVGGLGSYEQYF; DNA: TGTGCCAGCAGCGTAGGTGGACTAGGCTCCTACGAGCAGTACTTC
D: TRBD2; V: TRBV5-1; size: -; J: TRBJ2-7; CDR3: CASSLASGRYEQYF; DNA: TGCGCCAGCAGCTTAGCTAGCGGGAGATACGAGCAGTACTTC
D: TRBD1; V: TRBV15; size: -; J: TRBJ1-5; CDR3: CATSGPGGQQPQHF; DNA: TGTGCCACCAGCGGTCCAGGGGGCCAGCAGCCCCAGCATTTT
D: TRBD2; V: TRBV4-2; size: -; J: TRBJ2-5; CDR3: CASSRGSGGVQETQYF; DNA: TGTGCCAGCAGCCGCGGTAGCGGGGGGGTTCAAGAGACCCAGTACTTC
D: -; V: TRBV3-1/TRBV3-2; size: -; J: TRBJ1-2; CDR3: CASSQTVNYGYTF; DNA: TGTGCCAGCAGCCAGACAGTGAACTATGGCTACACCTTC
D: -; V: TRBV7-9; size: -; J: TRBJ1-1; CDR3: CASSPGGRNTEAFF; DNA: TGTGCCAGCAGCCCAGGTGGCAGAAACACTGAAGCTTTCTTT
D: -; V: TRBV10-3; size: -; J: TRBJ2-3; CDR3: CAISDLRLVIGDTQYF; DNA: TGTGCCATCAGTGACCTTAGACTAGTGATTGGGGATACGCAGTATTTT
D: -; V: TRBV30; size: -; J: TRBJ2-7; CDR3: CAWSVPRSYEQYF; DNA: TGTGCCTGGAGTGTACCGAGGTCTTACGAGCAGTACTTC
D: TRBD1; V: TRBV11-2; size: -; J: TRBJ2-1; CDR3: CASSQPTGKRNNEQFF; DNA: TGTGCCAGCAGTCAACCGACAGGGAAGCGGAACAATGAGCAGTTCTTC
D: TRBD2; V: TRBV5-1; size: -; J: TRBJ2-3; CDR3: CASSLVKLAGGSDTQYF; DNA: TGCGCCAGCAGCTTGGTCAAACTAGCGGGGGGCTCGGATACGCAGTATTTT
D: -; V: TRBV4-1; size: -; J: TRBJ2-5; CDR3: CASSQEATGETQYF; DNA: TGCGCCAGCAGCCAAGAGGCCACCGGGGAGACCCAGTACTTC
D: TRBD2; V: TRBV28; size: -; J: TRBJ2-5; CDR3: CASRRPRKRGGGETQYF; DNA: TGTGCCAGCAGGCGGCCCCGGAAGCGGGGGGGCGGGGAGACCCAGTACTTC
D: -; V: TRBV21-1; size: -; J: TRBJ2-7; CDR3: CASDFSTYEQYF; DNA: TGTGCCAGCGATTTCAGTACGTACGAGCAGTACTTC
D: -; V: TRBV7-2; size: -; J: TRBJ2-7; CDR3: CASSFGGSNTYEQYF; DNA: TGTGCCAGCAGCTTCGGAGGGTCAAATACCTACGAGCAGTACTTC
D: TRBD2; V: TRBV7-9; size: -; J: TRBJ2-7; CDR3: CASSSSREGTGEQYF; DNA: TGTGCCAGCAGCTCAAGCAGGGAGGGAACGGGGGAGCAGTACTTC
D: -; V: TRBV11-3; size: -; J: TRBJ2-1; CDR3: CASSPDTAEQFF; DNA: TGTGCCAGCAGCCCCGACACCGCGGAGCAGTTCTTC
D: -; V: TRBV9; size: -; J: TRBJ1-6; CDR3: CASSVAEPSYNSPLHF; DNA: TGTGCCAGCAGCGTAGCCGAGCCATCCTATAATTCACCCCTCCACTTT
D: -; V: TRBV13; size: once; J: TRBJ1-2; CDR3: CASSLASNYGYTF; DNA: TGTGCCAGCAGCTTAGCTTCTAACTATGGCTACACCTTC
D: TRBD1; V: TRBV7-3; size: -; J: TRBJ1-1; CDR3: CASSHTTGGRTEAFF; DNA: TGTGCCAGCAGCCACACGACAGGGGGCAGAACTGAAGCTTTCTTT